This T cell receptor (beta chain) originates from a study of identical twins. TCRdb reprocessed the 5' RACE reads with MiXCR, giving one entry per CDR3 protein. Of about 240,000 distinct CDR3 sequences in the sample, roughly a tenth were seen once. This clonotype was observed a few times. CDR3 length equals 15 residues. Trimming shortened V by 3 bases and J by 0 bases, and 13 bases separated the two germline ends. CDR1 is SGHRS, CDR2 YFSETQ, per germline. The source is a middle-aged man in good health. The chain uses TRBV5-1 and TRBJ2-7; D possibly corresponds to TRBD1 (6 bases). Sequencing input: memory T cells sorted from blood. The CDR3 reads CASSWGDRSSYEQYF. The DNA of the CDR3 is TGCGCCAGCAGCTGGGGTGACAGGAGCTCCTACGAGCAGTACTTC.